This T cell receptor (beta chain) was sequenced for a study of shared clonotypes between healthy human individuals. Study conclusions and caveats: It was observed that 5% to 6% of naive CD4 clonotypes were shared across a few donors.

Details on this clone: The target antigen is unknown.

The method was immunoSEQ multiplex PCR; TCRdb's version includes in-frame clones alone and lacks a portion of them. The sample has a few million clones; more than 80% are singletons. CDR3 size: 13 residues. Germline V gene lookup returns CDR1 LNHDA and CDR2 SQIVND (reference sequence). Trimming removed 3 bases from V and 6 bases from J, with 11 bases in between. The sequence was obtained from a man younger than 35 in good health. The material sequenced was naive CD4+ T cells sorted from blood. Subset indicated: CD45RA+ positively selected. This chain uses TRBV19 with TRBJ1-2; no firm D call. The CDR3 DNA follows: TGTGCCAGTAGTATGGAATCCGGGGATGGCTACACCTTC. Translated, it gives CASSMESGDGYTF.